The 14 T cell receptor beta chains below all came from one sample that was sequenced in a study of CD8+ T cells in alopecia areata. Following RNA extraction, reverse transcription yielded cDNA that acted as the sequencing template. Produced via immunoSEQ multiplex PCR; TCRdb's table is partial and in-frame only. The table includes roughly 150,000 clones, over 45% detected once. The sample consisted of CD4+ T cells sorted from blood. All receptors come from a human donor with alopecia areata.

The chain couples TRBV7-9 to TRBJ2-6, with TRBD1 as a possible D gene (5 bases). V dropped 5 bases and J dropped 3 bases, with 8 bases sitting between them. The V gene's germline CDR1 is SEHNR and CDR2 FQNEAQ (reference sequence). The CDR3 is made up of 14 amino acids. CDR3 loop: CASSDSSGANVLTF. As DNA, the CDR3 is TGTGCCAGCAGCGACAGTAGTGGGGCCAACGTCCTGACTTTC.

This clone has more than one count but fewer than ten. V is TRBV27 and J is TRBJ2-3; 9 bases are shared with TRBD2. This CDR3 has 15 amino acids. The J segment lost 5 bases and the V segment lost 3 bases, leaving 6 bases of the junction unmatched. Looked up from germline, CDR1 is MNHEY and CDR2 is SMNVEV (reference sequence). The CDR3 is CASSLRGRALDTQYF. In DNA form, the CDR3 reads TGTGCCAGCAGTTTGCGCGGGAGGGCCTTAGATACGCAGTATTTT.

The chain joins TRBV27 to TRBJ2-1, with TRBD2 matching 9 bases. V shed 5 bases, J shed 4 bases, and the junction held 15 bases outside the gene matches. From germline, CDR1 is MNHEY and CDR2 SMNVEV (reference sequence). This CDR3 spans 18 amino acids. The CDR3 sequence: CASSPLLGSGRPYNEQFF. The CDR3 DNA reads TGTGCCAGCAGTCCTCTTCTAGGTAGCGGGAGACCTTACAATGAGCAGTTCTTC.

V is TRBV5-1 and J is TRBJ1-5, with D possibly TRBD1 on 6 matching bases. This CDR3 spans 14 amino acids. Germline lookup yields CDR1 SGHRS and CDR2 YFSETQ. V was shortened by 1 base and J by 2 bases, with 7 bases between the two germline ends. The CDR3 coding sequence is TGCGCCAGCAGCTTGTCAGGGGGCAATCAGCCCCAGCATTTT. Residues: CASSLSGGNQPQHF.

This clone was detected only a few times. The chain carries TRBV27 and TRBJ2-3, with TRBD2 identical over 9 bases. Germline CDR1 MNHEY, CDR2 SMNVEV (reference sequence). This CDR3 spans 14 amino acids. For the CDR3, the DNA is TGTGCAACGGGGCTAGCGGGAAGTGTAGATACGCAGTATTTT. It yields the protein CATGLAGSVDTQYF.

The rearrangement links TRBV29-1 to TRBJ2-1; tentative D call: TRBD1 (6 bases). The CDR3 covers 11 residues. The V and J ends lost 8 bases and 10 bases respectively, with 15 bases between them. Looked up from germline, CDR1 is SQVTM and CDR2 is ANQGSEA. The CDR3 is CSTNTGNEQFF. In nucleotides, the CDR3 is TGCAGCACAAACACAGGGAACGAGCAGTTCTTC.

The V gene is TRBV29-1, the J gene TRBJ1-1; 7 bases align to TRBD1. The CDR3 runs to 14 residues. The J segment lost 4 bases and the V segment lost 5 bases, leaving 10 bases of the junction unmatched. Germline CDR1 is SQVTM and CDR2 is ANQGSEA. CDR3 loop: CSVTGLTGITEAFF. The DNA for the CDR3 is TGCAGCGTTACAGGTTTGACAGGGATCACTGAAGCTTTCTTT.

The CDR3 region is CASSADSYEQYF. CDR3 nucleotide sequence: TGTGCCAGCTCGGCAGACTCCTACGAGCAGTACTTC. The rearrangement links TRBV2 to TRBJ2-7; D is unresolved. Trimming pared 8 bases from V and 0 bases from J, leaving 8 bases between. The CDR3 is 12 amino acids. The germline gives CDR1 SNHLY, CDR2 FYNNEI.

The sample holds one count of this clone. The rearrangement links TRBV5-1 to TRBJ1-5; the D is unclear. The V and J ends lost 1 base and 6 bases respectively, with 8 bases between them. The germline V gene encodes CDR1 SGHRS and CDR2 YFSETQ. The CDR3 spans 13 residues. CDR3 in DNA: TGCGCCAGCAGCTTGATAGGGTCTCAGCCCCAGCATTTT. Translating it yields CASSLIGSQPQHF. The whole variable domain, remainder taken from reference TRBV5-1 and TRBJ1-5, is KAGVTQTPRYLIKTRGQQVTLSCSPISGHRSVSWYQQTPGQGLQFLFEYFSETQRNKGNFPGRFSGRQFSNSRSEMNVSTLELGDSALYLCASSLIGSQPQHFGDGTRLSIL.

The rearrangement joins TRBV2 to TRBJ2-2; 7 nucleotides match TRBD1. V was pared by 5 bases and J by 6 bases, with 9 bases of the junction left unmatched. Germline loops: CDR1 SNHLY, CDR2 FYNNEI. The CDR3 loop spans 15 amino acids. In DNA, the CDR3 is TGTGCCAGCAGTACCGGGACAGAAGTGTCCGGGGAGCTGTTTTTT. It specifies CASSTGTEVSGELFF.

CDR3 bases: TGTGCCAGCCGCAGGGAGGGCGCCGATGGCTACACCTTC. The encoded protein is CASRREGADGYTF. This chain joins TRBV6-5 and TRBJ1-2, with D perhaps TRBD1 (5 bases). Germline CDR1 reads MNHEY; CDR2 reads SVGAGI. The CDR3 contains 13 residues. V was pared by 8 bases and J by 6 bases, with 16 bases between.

This clone was found a few times. The chain links TRBV29-1 to TRBJ2-6; D is uncertain. Germline CDR1 and CDR2: SQVTM and ANQGSEA. Trimming cost V 4 bases and J 0 bases, with 10 bases left between them. This CDR3 is built from 15 residues. The CDR3 loop is CSVVQTLSGANVLTF. The CDR3 DNA reads TGCAGCGTTGTTCAGACCCTCTCTGGGGCCAACGTCCTGACTTTC. The full variable domain, completed using reference TRBV29-1 and TRBJ2-6, is SAVISQKPSRDICQRGTSLTIQCQVDSQVTMMFWYRQQPGQSLTLIATANQGSEATYESGFVIDKFPISRPNLTFSTLTVSNMSPEDSSIYLCSVVQTLSGANVLTFGAGSRLTVL.

This clone has just a few counts. V and J are TRBV30 and TRBJ2-5, with D perhaps matching TRBD1 (5 bases). This CDR3 contains 11 residues. Deletions cut 4 bases from V and 2 bases from J, with 5 bases between. Germline values: CDR1 GTSNPN, CDR2 SVGIG (reference sequence). The CDR3 DNA reads TGTGCCTGGACAGGGCAAGAGACCCAGTACTTC. Protein product: CAWTGQETQYF. The whole variable domain, remainder taken from reference TRBV30 and TRBJ2-5, is SQTIHQWPATLVQPVGSPLSLECTVEGTSNPNLYWYRQAAGRGLQLLFYSVGIGQISSEVPQNLSASRPQDRQFILSSKKLLLSDSGFYLCAWTGQETQYFGPGTRLLVL.

This clone has just a few counts. The rearrangement uses TRBV7-9 and TRBJ2-1; the D is unclear. The CDR3 contains 11 residues. V lost 0 bases and J 9 bases, leaving 3 bases between the germline ends. CDR1 is SEHNR, CDR2 FQNEAQ, per germline (reference sequence). CDR3 in DNA: TGTGCCAGCAGCTTAGCTGGTGAGCAGTTCTTC. This codes for CASSLAGEQFF.